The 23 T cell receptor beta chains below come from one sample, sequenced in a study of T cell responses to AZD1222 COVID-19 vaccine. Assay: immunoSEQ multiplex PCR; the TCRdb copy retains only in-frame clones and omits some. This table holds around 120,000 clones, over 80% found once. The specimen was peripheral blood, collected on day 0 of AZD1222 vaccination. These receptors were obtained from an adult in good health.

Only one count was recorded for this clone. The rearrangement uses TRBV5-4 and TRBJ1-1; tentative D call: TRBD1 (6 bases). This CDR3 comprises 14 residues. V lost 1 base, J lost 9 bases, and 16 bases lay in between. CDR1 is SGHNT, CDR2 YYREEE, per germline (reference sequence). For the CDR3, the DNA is TGTGCCAGCAGCTTGACCCGACCGACAGGAAAAGCTTTCTTT. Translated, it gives CASSLTRPTGKAFF.

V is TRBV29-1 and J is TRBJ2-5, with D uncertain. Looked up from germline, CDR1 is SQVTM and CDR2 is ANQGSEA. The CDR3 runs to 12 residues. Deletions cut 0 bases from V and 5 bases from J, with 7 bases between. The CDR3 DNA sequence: TGCAGCGTTGAAGATGGGTCTGAGACCCAGTACTTC. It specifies CSVEDGSETQYF.

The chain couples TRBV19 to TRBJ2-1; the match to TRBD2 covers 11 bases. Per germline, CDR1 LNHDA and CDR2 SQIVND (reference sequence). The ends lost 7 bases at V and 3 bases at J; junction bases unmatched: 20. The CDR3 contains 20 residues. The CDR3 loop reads CASTIFGTSGRRPFYNEQFF. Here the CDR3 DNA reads TGTGCCAGTACCATATTCGGGACTAGCGGTCGGAGACCCTTCTACAATGAGCAGTTCTTC.

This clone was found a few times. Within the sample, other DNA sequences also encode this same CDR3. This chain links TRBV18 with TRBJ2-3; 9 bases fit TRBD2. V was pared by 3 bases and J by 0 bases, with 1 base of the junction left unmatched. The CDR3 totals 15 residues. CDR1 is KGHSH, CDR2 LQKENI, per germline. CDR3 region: CASSPLAGSTDTQYF. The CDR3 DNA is TGTGCCAGCTCACCCCTAGCGGGAAGCACAGATACGCAGTATTTT. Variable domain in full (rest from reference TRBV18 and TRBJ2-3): NAGVMQNPRHLVRRRGQEARLRCSPMKGHSHVYWYRQLPEEGLKFMVYLQKENIIDESGMPKERFSAEFPKEGPSILRIQQVVRGDSAAYFCASSPLAGSTDTQYFGPGTRLTVL.

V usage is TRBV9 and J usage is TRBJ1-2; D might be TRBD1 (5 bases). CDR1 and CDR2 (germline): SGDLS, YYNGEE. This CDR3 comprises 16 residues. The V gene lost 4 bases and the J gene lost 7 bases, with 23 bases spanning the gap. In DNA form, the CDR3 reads TGTGCCAGCAGCACTGAATCGGGGACGGCGGAGTCTGGCTACACCTTC. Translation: CASSTESGTAESGYTF. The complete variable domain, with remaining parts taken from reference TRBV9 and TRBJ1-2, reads DSGVTQTPKHLITATGQRVTLRCSPRSGDLSVYWYQQSLDQGLQFLIQYYNGEERAKGNILERFSAQQFPDLHSELNLSSLELGDSALYFCASSTESGTAESGYTFGSGTRLTVV.

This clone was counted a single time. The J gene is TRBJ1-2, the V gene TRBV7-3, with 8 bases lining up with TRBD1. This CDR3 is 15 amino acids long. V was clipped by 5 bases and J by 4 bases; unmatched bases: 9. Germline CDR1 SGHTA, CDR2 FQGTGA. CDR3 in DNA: TGTGCCAGCAGCCCCGGGACAGGCCTCACCTATGGCTACACCTTC. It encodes CASSPGTGLTYGYTF.

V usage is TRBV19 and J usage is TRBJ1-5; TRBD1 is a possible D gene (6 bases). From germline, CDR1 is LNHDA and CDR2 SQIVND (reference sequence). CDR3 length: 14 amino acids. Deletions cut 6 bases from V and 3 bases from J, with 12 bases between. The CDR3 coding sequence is TGTGCCAGTAGGGAGGGGGGCCCCAATCAGCCCCAGCATTTT. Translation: CASREGGPNQPQHF.

DNA of the CDR3: TGCGCCAGCAGCTTGGTTCAGGGTGAAGCTTTCTTT. Translation gives CASSLVQGEAFF. The rearrangement links TRBV5-1 to TRBJ1-1; weak D call: TRBD1 (5 bases). CDR3 length: 12 residues. Trimming took 0 bases from V and 7 from J, leaving 7 bases between them. Germline V gene lookup returns CDR1 SGHRS and CDR2 YFSETQ.

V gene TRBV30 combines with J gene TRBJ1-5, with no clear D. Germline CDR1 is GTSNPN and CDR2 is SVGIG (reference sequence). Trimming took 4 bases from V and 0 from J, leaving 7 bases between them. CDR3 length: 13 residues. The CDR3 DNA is TGTGCCTGGACAGGAGGTAGCAATCAGCCCCAGCATTTT. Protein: CAWTGGSNQPQHF.

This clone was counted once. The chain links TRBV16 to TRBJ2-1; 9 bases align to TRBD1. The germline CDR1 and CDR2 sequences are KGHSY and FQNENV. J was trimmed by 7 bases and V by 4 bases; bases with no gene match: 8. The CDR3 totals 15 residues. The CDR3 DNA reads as TGTGCCAGCAGCCTACGGGGACAGGGATTAAATGAGCAGTTCTTC. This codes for CASSLRGQGLNEQFF.

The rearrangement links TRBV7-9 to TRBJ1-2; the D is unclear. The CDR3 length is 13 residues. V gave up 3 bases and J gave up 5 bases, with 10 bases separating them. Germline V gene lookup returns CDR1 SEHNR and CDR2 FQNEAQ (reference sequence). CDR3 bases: TGTGCCAGCAGCTTGGGGAACGGGTATGGCTACACCTTC. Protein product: CASSLGNGYGYTF.

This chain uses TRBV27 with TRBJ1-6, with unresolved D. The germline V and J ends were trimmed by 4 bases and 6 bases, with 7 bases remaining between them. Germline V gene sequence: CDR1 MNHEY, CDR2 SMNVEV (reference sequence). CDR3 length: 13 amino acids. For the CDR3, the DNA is TGTGCCAGCAGTTGGGCCGTTAATTCACCCCTCCACTTT. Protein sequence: CASSWAVNSPLHF.

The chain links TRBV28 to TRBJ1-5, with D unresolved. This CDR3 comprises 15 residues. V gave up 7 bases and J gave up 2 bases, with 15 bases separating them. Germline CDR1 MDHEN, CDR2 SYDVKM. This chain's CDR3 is CASTPPERGNQPQHF. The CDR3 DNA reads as TGTGCCAGCACACCCCCGGAAAGGGGCAATCAGCCCCAGCATTTT.

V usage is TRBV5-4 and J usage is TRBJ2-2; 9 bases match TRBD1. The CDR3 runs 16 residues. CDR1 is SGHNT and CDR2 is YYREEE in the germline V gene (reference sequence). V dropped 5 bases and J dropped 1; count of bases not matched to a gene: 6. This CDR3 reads CASRGDRGMNTGELFF. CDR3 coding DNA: TGTGCCAGCAGGGGAGACAGGGGGATGAACACCGGGGAGCTGTTTTTT. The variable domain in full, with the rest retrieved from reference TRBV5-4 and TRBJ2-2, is ETGVTQSPTHLIKTRGQQVTLRCSSQSGHNTVSWYQQALGQGPQFIFQYYREEENGRGNFPPRFSGLQFPNYSSELNVNALELDDSALYLCASRGDRGMNTGELFFGEGSRLTVL.

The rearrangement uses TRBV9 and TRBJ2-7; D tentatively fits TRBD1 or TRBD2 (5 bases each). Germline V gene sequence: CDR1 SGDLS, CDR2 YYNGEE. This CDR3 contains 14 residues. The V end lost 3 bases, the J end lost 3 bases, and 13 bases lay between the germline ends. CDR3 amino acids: CASSAGTSHYEQYF. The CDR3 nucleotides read TGTGCCAGCAGCGCCGGGACCTCGCACTACGAGCAGTACTTC.

In nucleotides, the CDR3 is TGTGCCAGCAGCTTAGCGTGGGCCCAAGGGGAGCAGTACTTC. Amino acids: CASSLAWAQGEQYF. V and J are TRBV7-6 and TRBJ2-7; D gene uncertain. V was trimmed by 0 bases and J by 7 bases, leaving 13 bases between them. CDR1 is SGHVS and CDR2 is FNYEAQ in the germline V gene. The CDR3 length is 14 residues. Supplemented by reference TRBV7-6 and TRBJ2-7, the full variable domain reads GAGVSQSPRYKVTKRGQDVALRCDPISGHVSLYWYRQALGQGPEFLTYFNYEAQQDKSGLPNDRFSAERPEGSISTLTIQRTEQRDSAMYRCASSLAWAQGEQYFGPGTRLTVT.

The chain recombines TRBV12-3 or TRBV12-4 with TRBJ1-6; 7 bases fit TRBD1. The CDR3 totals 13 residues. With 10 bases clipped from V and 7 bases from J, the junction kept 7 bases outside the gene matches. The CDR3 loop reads CATTRDSNSPLHF. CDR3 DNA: TGTGCCACCACCCGGGACAGCAATTCACCCCTCCACTTT.

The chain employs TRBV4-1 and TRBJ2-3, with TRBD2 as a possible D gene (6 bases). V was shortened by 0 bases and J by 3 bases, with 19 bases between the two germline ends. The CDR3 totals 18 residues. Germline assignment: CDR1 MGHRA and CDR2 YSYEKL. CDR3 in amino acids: CASSQDAPGRAGTDTQYF. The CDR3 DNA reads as TGCGCCAGCAGCCAAGATGCCCCCGGCAGGGCGGGGACAGATACGCAGTATTTT.

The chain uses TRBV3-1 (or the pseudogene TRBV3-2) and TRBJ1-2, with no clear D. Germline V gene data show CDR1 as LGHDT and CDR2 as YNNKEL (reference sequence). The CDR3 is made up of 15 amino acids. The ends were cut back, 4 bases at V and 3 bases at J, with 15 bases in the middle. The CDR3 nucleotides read TGTGCCAGCAGCCCCCGGGAAAGGGAGGACTATGGCTACACCTTC. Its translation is CASSPREREDYGYTF.

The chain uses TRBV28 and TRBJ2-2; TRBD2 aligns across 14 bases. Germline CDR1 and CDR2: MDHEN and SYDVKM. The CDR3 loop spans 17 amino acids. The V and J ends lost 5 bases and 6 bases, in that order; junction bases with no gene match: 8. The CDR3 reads CASSPLTGLAGAGELFF. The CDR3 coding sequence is TGTGCCAGCAGTCCCCTAACGGGACTAGCGGGAGCCGGGGAGCTGTTTTTT.

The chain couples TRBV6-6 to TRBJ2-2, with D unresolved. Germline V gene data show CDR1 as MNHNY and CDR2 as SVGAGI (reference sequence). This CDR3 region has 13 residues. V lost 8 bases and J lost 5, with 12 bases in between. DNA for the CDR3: TGTGCCAGCTCTACCTCGCGTACCGGGGAGCTGTTTTTT. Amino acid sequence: CASSTSRTGELFF.

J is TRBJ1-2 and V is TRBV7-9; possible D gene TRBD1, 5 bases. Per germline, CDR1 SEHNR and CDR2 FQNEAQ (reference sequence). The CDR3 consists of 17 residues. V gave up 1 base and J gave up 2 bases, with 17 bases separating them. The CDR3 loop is CASSLVPGGGTNYGYTF. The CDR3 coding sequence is TGTGCCAGCAGCTTAGTCCCGGGTGGGGGGACGAACTATGGCTACACCTTC. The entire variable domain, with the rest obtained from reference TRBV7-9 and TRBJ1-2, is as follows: DTGVSQNPRHKITKRGQNVTFRCDPISEHNRLYWYRQTLGQGPEFLTYFQNEAQLEKSRLLSDRFSAERPKGSFSTLEIQRTEQGDSAMYLCASSLVPGGGTNYGYTFGSGTRLTVV.

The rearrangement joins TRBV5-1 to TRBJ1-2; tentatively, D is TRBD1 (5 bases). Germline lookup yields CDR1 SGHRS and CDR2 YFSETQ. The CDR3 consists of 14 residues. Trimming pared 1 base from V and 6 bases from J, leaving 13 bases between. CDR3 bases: TGCGCCAGCAGCTTGTCCCGGGGGGTCGATGGCTACACCTTC. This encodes CASSLSRGVDGYTF.